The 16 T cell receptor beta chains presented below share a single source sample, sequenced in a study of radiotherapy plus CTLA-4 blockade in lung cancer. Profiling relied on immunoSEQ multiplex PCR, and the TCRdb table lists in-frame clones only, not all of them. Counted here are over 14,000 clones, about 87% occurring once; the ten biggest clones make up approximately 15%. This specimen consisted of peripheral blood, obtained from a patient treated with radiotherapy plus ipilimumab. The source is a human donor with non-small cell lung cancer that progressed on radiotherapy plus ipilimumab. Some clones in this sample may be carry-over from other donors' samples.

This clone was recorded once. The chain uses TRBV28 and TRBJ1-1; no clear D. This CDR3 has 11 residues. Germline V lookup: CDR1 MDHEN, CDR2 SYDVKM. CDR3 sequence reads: CGIQRNTEAFF. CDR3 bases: TGTGGGATACAGAGGAACACTGAAGCTTTCTTT.

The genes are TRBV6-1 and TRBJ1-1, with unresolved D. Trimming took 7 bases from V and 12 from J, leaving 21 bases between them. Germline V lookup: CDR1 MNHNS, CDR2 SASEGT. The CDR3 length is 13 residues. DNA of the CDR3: TGTGCCAGCACTCCGCGGGCCTCGGGTACAACTTTCTTT. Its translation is CASTPRASGTTFF.

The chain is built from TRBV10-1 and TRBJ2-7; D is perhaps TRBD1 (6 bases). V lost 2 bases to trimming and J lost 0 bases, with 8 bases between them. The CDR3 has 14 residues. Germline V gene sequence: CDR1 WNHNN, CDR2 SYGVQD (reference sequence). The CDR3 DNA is TGCGCCAGCAGTGAGGGACAGCTCTCCTACGAGCAGTACTTC. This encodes CASSEGQLSYEQYF.

The CDR3 DNA sequence: TGTGCCAGCAGCTTCACTACAGGGGGGAACACTGAAGCTTTCTTT. It translates to CASSFTTGGNTEAFF. The chain uses TRBV11-2 and TRBJ1-1; 8 bases align to TRBD1. V dropped 3 bases and J dropped 1; count of bases not matched to a gene: 4. Germline assignment: CDR1 SGHAT and CDR2 FQNNGV. CDR3 length: 15 amino acids. The whole variable domain, filled in from reference TRBV11-2 and TRBJ1-1, reads EAGVAQSPRYKIIEKRQSVAFWCNPISGHATLYWYQQILGQGPKLLIQFQNNGVVDDSQLPKDRFSAERLKGVDSTLKIQPAKLEDSAVYLCASSFTTGGNTEAFFGQGTRLTVV.

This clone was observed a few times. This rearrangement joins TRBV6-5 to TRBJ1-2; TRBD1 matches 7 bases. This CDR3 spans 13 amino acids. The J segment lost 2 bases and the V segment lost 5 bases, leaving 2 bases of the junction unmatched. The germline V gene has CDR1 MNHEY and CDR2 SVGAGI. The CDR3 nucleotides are TGTGCCAGCAGTAGACAGGGAAACTATGGCTACACCTTC. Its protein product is CASSRQGNYGYTF.

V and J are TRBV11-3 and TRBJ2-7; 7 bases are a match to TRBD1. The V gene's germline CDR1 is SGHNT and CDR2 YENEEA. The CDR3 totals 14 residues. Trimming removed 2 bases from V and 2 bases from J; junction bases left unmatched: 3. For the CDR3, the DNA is TGTGCCAGCAGCTTAAGGGGGCCACCCTACGAGCAGTACTTC. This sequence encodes CASSLRGPPYEQYF.

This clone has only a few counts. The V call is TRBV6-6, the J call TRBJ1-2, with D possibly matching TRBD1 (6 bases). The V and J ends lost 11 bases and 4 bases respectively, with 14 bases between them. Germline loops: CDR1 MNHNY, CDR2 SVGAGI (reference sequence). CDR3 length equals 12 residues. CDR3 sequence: CAGARDIYGYTF. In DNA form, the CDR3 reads TGTGCCGGTGCCCGGGACATCTATGGCTACACCTTC.

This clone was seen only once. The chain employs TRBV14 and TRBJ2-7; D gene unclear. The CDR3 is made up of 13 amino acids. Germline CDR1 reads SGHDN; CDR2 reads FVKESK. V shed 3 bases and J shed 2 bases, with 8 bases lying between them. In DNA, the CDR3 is TGTGCCAGCAGCCACGATACAGCCTACGAGCAGTACTTC. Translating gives CASSHDTAYEQYF.

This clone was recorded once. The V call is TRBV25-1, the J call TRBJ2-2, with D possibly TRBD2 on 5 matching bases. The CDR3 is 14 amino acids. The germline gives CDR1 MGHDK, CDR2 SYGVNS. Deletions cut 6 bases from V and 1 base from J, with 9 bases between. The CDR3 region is CASRLRENTGELFF. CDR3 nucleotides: TGTGCCAGCAGGCTCCGGGAGAACACCGGGGAGCTGTTTTTT.

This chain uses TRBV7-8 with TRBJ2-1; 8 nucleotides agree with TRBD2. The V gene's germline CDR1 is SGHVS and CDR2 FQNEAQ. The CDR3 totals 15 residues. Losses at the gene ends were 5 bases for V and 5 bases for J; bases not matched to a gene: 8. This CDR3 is CASSPSGGNNNEQFF. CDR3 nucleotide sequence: TGTGCCAGCAGCCCCAGCGGGGGCAACAACAATGAGCAGTTCTTC.

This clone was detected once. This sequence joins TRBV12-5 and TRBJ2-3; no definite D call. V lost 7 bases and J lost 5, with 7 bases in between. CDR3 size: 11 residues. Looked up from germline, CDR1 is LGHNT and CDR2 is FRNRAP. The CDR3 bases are TGTGCTAGTGCGTTAGAAGATACGCAGTATTTT. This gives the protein CASALEDTQYF.

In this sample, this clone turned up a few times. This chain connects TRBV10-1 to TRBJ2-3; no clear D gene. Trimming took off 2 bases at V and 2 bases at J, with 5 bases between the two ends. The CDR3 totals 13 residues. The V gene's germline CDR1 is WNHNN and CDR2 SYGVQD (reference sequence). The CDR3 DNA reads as TGCGCCAGCAGTGAGCCAAACACAGATACGCAGTATTTT. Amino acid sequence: CASSEPNTDTQYF.

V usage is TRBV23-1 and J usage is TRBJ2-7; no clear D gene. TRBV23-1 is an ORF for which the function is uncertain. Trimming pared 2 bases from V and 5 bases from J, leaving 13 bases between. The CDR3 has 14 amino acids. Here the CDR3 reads CASSQVPRSDEQYF. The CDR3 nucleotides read TGCGCCAGCAGTCAAGTACCCCGGAGCGACGAGCAGTACTTC.

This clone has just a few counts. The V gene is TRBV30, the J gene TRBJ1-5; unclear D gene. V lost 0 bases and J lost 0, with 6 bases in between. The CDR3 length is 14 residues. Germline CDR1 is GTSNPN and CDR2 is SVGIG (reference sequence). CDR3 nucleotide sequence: TGTGCCTGGAGTGTGGCGGTTAGCAATCAGCCCCAGCATTTT. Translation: CAWSVAVSNQPQHF.

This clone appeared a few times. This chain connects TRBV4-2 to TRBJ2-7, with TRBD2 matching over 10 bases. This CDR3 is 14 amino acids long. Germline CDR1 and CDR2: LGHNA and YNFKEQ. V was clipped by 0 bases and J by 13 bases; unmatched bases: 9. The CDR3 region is CASSQDPNSGGLYF. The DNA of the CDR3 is TGTGCCAGCAGCCAAGACCCCAATAGCGGGGGGCTCTACTTC.

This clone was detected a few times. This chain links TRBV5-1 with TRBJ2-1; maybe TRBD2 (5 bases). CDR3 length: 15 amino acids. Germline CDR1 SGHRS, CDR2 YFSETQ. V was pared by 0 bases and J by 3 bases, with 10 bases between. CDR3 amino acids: CASSLADSYYNEQFF. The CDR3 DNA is TGCGCCAGCAGCTTGGCGGACTCGTACTACAATGAGCAGTTCTTC.